Presented here are 31 T cell receptor beta chains from one specimen sequenced in a study of CD8+CD57+ T cells in acquired aplastic anemia (dated by TCRdb to about 2018). Patients chosen for sequencing had shown expansion of CD8+CD57+ cells by flow cytometry. Data came from an Illumina HiSeq 2000. Profiling of TCR beta VDJ combinations and CDR3 sequences used genomic DNA as the template. The public sequencing data were trimmed at Q25 with fastp and processed into clonotypes with MiXCR by TCRdb, which kept only in-frame beta chains. Rows matching on CDR3 protein sequence are summarized as one entry with the most common DNA and genes. In this sample the table shows 100,000 to 150,000 distinct CDR3 sequences, about two fifths of which occur a single time. The leading ten clones occupy about 2.4% of the sample. The sequenced sample consisted of sorted CD4+, CD8+, or CD8+CD57+ T cells (not recorded which) from PBMCs. The source of these receptors is a human donor with aplastic anemia.

Remarks on this clonotype: The junction does not match germline at one end; this may be a read error. CDR3 bases: TGTGCCAGCAGTTTACGACAGAAGCAGTTCTTC. Amino acids: CASSLRQKQFF. The chain is built from TRBV10-3 and TRBJ2-1; weak D call: TRBD1 (5 bases). Germline V gene data show CDR1 as ENHRY and CDR2 as SYGVKD. The CDR3 runs 11 residues.

This clonotype was observed many times. This chain connects TRBV6-1 to TRBJ2-7; D is unclear. Germline CDR1 reads MNHNS; CDR2 reads SASEGT. CDR3 length: 15 residues. With 7 bases removed from V and 1 base from J, the gap between germline ends came to 17 bases. The CDR3 DNA follows: TGTGCCAGCACCCTCGACGGGCCACCTTCCTACGAGCAGTACTTC. This codes for CASTLDGPPSYEQYF.

The chain couples TRBV2 to TRBJ1-4; 7 bases are shared with TRBD1. The ends lost 6 bases at V and 5 bases at J; junction bases unmatched: 6. Germline values: CDR1 SNHLY, CDR2 FYNNEI. There are 14 residues in the CDR3. The CDR3 region has the DNA TGTGCCAGCAGATTACAGGGGTTAAATGAAAAACTGTTTTTT. Its translation is CASRLQGLNEKLFF.

This clonotype was observed many times. The genes are TRBV5-1 and TRBJ2-5; the match to TRBD1 covers 7 bases. Germline trimming cut 3 bases from V and 5 bases from J; bases unmatched to any gene: 10. Germline V gene data show CDR1 as SGHRS and CDR2 as YFSETQ. CDR3 length: 15 amino acids. This CDR3 is CASSWDSGFWETQYF. In DNA form, the CDR3 reads TGCGCCAGCAGCTGGGACAGTGGGTTCTGGGAGACCCAGTACTTC.

Comment on this clonotype: This could be a read error, since a much larger clone is one nucleotide away. The CDR3 ends on some other residue instead of the conserved phenylalanine or tryptophan, so this is likely a read error. The chain joins TRBV2 to TRBJ1-2; no clear D gene. The CDR3 is 15 amino acids. V was clipped by 5 bases and J by 1 base, with 14 bases between them. Looked up from germline, CDR1 is SNHLY and CDR2 is FYNNEI. The CDR3 spells CASSQNGLLNYGYTS. CDR3 in DNA: TGTGCCAGCAGTCAGAACGGACTCCTTAACTATGGCTACACCTCC.

This clonotype was counted a few times. This rearrangement joins TRBV6-5 to TRBJ1-1, with unresolved D. Germline loops: CDR1 MNHEY, CDR2 SVGAGI. CDR3 size: 16 residues. Trimming left V 2 bases short and J 0 bases short, with 13 bases between. DNA of the CDR3: TGTGCCAGCAGTTACGGTACGGTCACTTTGAACACTGAAGCTTTCTTT. Its protein product is CASSYGTVTLNTEAFF.

The chain joins TRBV7-2 to TRBJ1-4, with D unresolved. Germline lookup yields CDR1 SGHTA and CDR2 FQGNSA. The length of the CDR3 is 15 residues. V lost 0 bases and J lost 5, with 10 bases in between. CDR3 amino acids: CASSLAANVNEKLFF. The CDR3 DNA is TGTGCCAGCAGCTTAGCAGCGAATGTAAATGAAAAACTGTTTTTT.

This clonotype was counted many times. The chain combines TRBV11-2 with TRBJ2-7; D possibly corresponds to TRBD2 (6 bases). This CDR3 has 17 residues. V gave up 1 base and J gave up 1 base, with 17 bases separating them. The V gene's germline CDR1 is SGHAT and CDR2 FQNNGV. CDR3 nucleotides: TGTGCCAGCAGCTTAGGAGAGAGGCGGGGAACATCCTACGAGCAGTACGTC. Amino acids: CASSLGERRGTSYEQYV.

This clonotype was detected only a few times. This sequence joins TRBV6-1 and TRBJ2-4; D ambiguous. Deletions cut 5 bases from V and 5 bases from J, with 7 bases between. This CDR3 has 12 amino acids. Germline V CDR1 and CDR2: MNHNS, SASEGT. The CDR3 spells CASSLSENIQYF. DNA for the CDR3: TGTGCCAGCAGTCTTTCCGAAAACATTCAGTACTTC.

As concerns this clonotype: Being one base from a much bigger clone, this may be a read error. The DNA for the CDR3 is TGTGCCAGCAGTGACAGGCACACTGAAGCTTTCTTT. It encodes CASSDRHTEAFF. This chain connects TRBV7-9 to TRBJ1-1; perhaps TRBD1 as D (6 bases). Trimming left V 6 bases short and J 3 bases short, with 8 bases between. This CDR3 is 12 amino acids long. Looked up from germline, CDR1 is SEHNR and CDR2 is FQNEAQ (reference sequence). The full variable domain, completed using reference TRBV7-9 and TRBJ1-1, is DTGVSQNPRHKITKRGQNVTFRCDPISEHNRLYWYRQTLGQGPEFLTYFQNEAQLEKSRLLSDRFSAERPKGSFSTLEIQRTEQGDSAMYLCASSDRHTEAFFGQGTRLTVV.

As for this clonotype: Given a much more abundant clone one base away, this may be a read error. The chain recombines TRBV6-1 with TRBJ2-3, with D maybe TRBD2 (5 bases). CDR3 size: 14 residues. Trimming removed 7 bases from V and 0 bases from J, with 11 bases in between. Germline V gives CDR1 MNHNS, CDR2 SASEGT. This CDR3 is CASIGERSTDTQYF. The CDR3 DNA is TGTGCCAGCATCGGGGAACGGAGCACAGATACGCAGTATTTT.

This clonotype showed up many times. V and J are TRBV6-1 and TRBJ1-1, with 8 bases that match TRBD1. CDR3 length: 16 residues. Germline-derived CDR1 and CDR2 are MNHNS and SASEGT. The V gene end was trimmed by 6 bases and the J gene end by 2 bases; junction bases not matched to a gene: 11. In DNA form, the CDR3 reads TGTGCCAGCAGGATGATGCCGACAGGGGCTAACACTGAAGCTTTCTTT. Its translation is CASRMMPTGANTEAFF.

This clonotype was seen at least ten times. V is TRBV20-1 and J is TRBJ1-1, with no clear D. Deletions cut 4 bases from V and 3 bases from J, with 15 bases between. Germline CDR1 is DFQATT and CDR2 is SNEGSKA (reference sequence). The CDR3 runs 14 residues. The DNA for the CDR3 is TGCAGTGCTACTGGACGGGGATCGTACACTGAAGCTTTCTTT. Its protein is CSATGRGSYTEAFF.

This clonotype was seen a handful of times. V is TRBV27 and J is TRBJ2-5; 8 nucleotides line up with TRBD2. CDR1 and CDR2 (germline): MNHEY, SMNVEV (reference sequence). V shed 2 bases and J 5 bases; nucleotides not matched to a gene: 7. The CDR3 has 15 residues. The CDR3 reads CASSLGTRLGETQYF. DNA for the CDR3: TGTGCCAGCAGTTTAGGGACTAGGTTGGGTGAGACCCAGTACTTC.

This clonotype was found many times. The chain carries TRBV6-1 and TRBJ1-2; no clear D. CDR3 length: 12 amino acids. The V and J ends lost 2 bases and 3 bases respectively, with 4 bases between them. CDR1 is MNHNS and CDR2 is SASEGT in the germline V gene. CDR3 residues: CASSEWDYGYTF. For the CDR3, the DNA is TGTGCCAGCAGTGAATGGGACTATGGCTACACCTTC.

On this clonotype: The junction and the germline gene differ at one end; a read error may be behind it. The J gene is TRBJ1-1, the V gene TRBV2; D gene uncertain. Germline V gene sequence: CDR1 SNHLY, CDR2 FYNNEI. The CDR3 loop spans 12 amino acids. This CDR3 reads CASSPRPAEALF. The CDR3 DNA reads TGTGCCAGCAGCCCAAGGCCGGCCGAAGCTCTCTTT.

This clonotype was seen at least ten times. The rearrangement uses TRBV7-3 and TRBJ2-2; 7 bases agree with TRBD1. The germline V gene encodes CDR1 SGHTA and CDR2 FQGTGA. This CDR3 region has 15 residues. Unmatched junction bases numbered 4, after V lost 3 bases and J lost 3 bases. Here the CDR3 DNA reads TGTGCCAGCAGCTTCGACAGGGTCGACACCGGGGAGCTGTTTTTT. Translating it yields CASSFDRVDTGELFF.

Concerning this clonotype: A read error may explain this, as a much larger clone is one base away. The chain is built from TRBV6-2 or TRBV6-3 and TRBJ2-7; 8 nucleotides align to TRBD1. V was pared by 5 bases and J by 7 bases, with 10 bases of the junction left unmatched. The CDR3 is 14 residues long. CDR1 and CDR2 from the germline V gene are MNHEY and SVGEGT. CDR3 nucleotide sequence: TGTGCCAGCAGTCCGACAGGGGCGGGTAATGAGCAGTACTTC. Residues: CASSPTGAGNEQYF.

The chain is built from TRBV19 and TRBJ2-7; D gene unclear. The CDR3 has 11 amino acids. Germline V lookup: CDR1 LNHDA, CDR2 SQIVND (reference sequence). The ends were cut back, 11 bases at V and 7 bases at J, with 15 bases in the middle. The CDR3 DNA follows: TGTGCCGCTGCCACAGATAGTGAGCAGTACTTC. Translated, it gives CAAATDSEQYF.

This clonotype was detected a few times. This chain connects TRBV6-2 or TRBV6-3 to TRBJ1-1; D is unclear. With 6 bases removed from V and 2 bases from J, the gap between germline ends came to 13 bases. The CDR3 sequence is 14 residues long. CDR1 and CDR2 (germline): MNHEY, SVGEGT. This CDR3 is CASRLLGFNTEAFF. The CDR3 DNA is TGTGCCAGCAGGTTACTGGGATTTAACACTGAAGCTTTCTTT.

This clonotype was recorded many times. The chain couples TRBV20-1 to TRBJ2-5; TRBD1 might be the D (5 bases). V was trimmed by 6 bases and J by 1 base, leaving 12 bases between them. This CDR3 has 13 amino acids. Germline V gene lookup returns CDR1 DFQATT and CDR2 SNEGSKA (reference sequence). CDR3 loop: CSAGLGLQETQYF. The CDR3 DNA reads as TGCAGTGCCGGGCTGGGGCTCCAAGAGACCCAGTACTTC.

This chain links TRBV15 with TRBJ2-1; 9 bases match TRBD1. This CDR3 comprises 15 residues. V dropped 5 bases and J dropped 3; count of bases not matched to a gene: 5. Germline CDR1 reads LNHNV; CDR2 reads YYDKDF (reference sequence). CDR3 bases: TGTGCCACCAGCGGGAGGGACAGGGACTACAATGAGCAGTTCTTC. Its translation is CATSGRDRDYNEQFF.

Many counts were recorded for this clonotype. This chain links TRBV19 with TRBJ1-5; D gene ambiguous. Germline V gene lookup returns CDR1 LNHDA and CDR2 SQIVND (reference sequence). Trimming left V 6 bases short and J 3 bases short, with 12 bases between. The CDR3 contains 14 residues. CDR3 nucleotide sequence: TGTGCCAGTAGCCCCGGGCTTACCAATCAGCCCCAGCATTTT. Translated: CASSPGLTNQPQHF.

The J gene is TRBJ1-1, the V gene TRBV7-2; D not certain. The CDR3 loop spans 11 amino acids. Germline CDR1 reads SGHTA; CDR2 reads FQGNSA. V lost 4 bases and J 4 bases, leaving 4 bases between the germline ends. This CDR3 is CASSSATEAFF. The CDR3 coding sequence is TGTGCCAGCAGCTCCGCCACTGAAGCTTTCTTT. The full variable domain, completed using reference TRBV7-2 and TRBJ1-1, is GAGVSQSPSNKVTEKGKDVELRCDPISGHTALYWYRQSLGQGLEFLIYFQGNSAPDKSGLPSDRFSAERTGGSVSTLTIQRTQQEDSAVYLCASSSATEAFFGQGTRLTVV.

The CDR3 DNA reads as TGTGCCAGCAGTGAGGACCTCGCTGAAGCTTTCTTT. Its protein product is CASSEDLAEAFF. The chain combines TRBV25-1 with TRBJ1-1; D not certain. V was clipped by 3 bases and J by 6 bases, with 8 bases between them. The CDR3 has 12 amino acids. CDR1 and CDR2 from the germline V gene are MGHDK and SYGVNS.

This sequence joins TRBV2 and TRBJ1-5, with D perhaps matching TRBD1 (5 bases). CDR1 is SNHLY and CDR2 is FYNNEI in the germline V gene. With 6 bases removed from V and 6 bases from J, the gap between germline ends came to 12 bases. This CDR3 region has 13 residues. The CDR3: CASRDSLLQPQHF. CDR3 coding DNA: TGTGCCAGCAGAGACAGTCTCCTTCAGCCCCAGCATTTT.

This CDR3 reads CATSDSADSYEQYF. CDR3 sequence (DNA): TGTGCCACCAGTGATTCGGCAGACTCCTACGAGCAGTACTTC. V gene TRBV24-1 combines with J gene TRBJ2-7; D is unclear. V lost 2 bases, J lost 0 bases, and 7 bases lay in between. The CDR3 has 14 amino acids. Per germline, CDR1 KGHDR and CDR2 SFDVKD.

The chain combines TRBV3-1 with TRBJ2-3; 11 positions agree with TRBD2. The V gene end was trimmed by 4 bases and the J gene end by 6 bases; junction bases not matched to a gene: 6. Germline-derived CDR1 and CDR2 are LGHDT and YNNKEL (reference sequence). CDR3 length: 15 residues. DNA of the CDR3: TGTGCCAGCAGCCTTCCGGGACTAGCGGCGGATACGCAGTATTTT. It yields the protein CASSLPGLAADTQYF.

The sample holds a few counts of this clonotype. The chain recombines TRBV2 with TRBJ1-4, with D perhaps matching TRBD1 (5 bases). The ends were cut back, 3 bases at V and 7 bases at J, with 12 bases in the middle. Germline V gives CDR1 SNHLY, CDR2 FYNNEI. The CDR3 sequence is 14 residues long. The CDR3 spells CASSEGRGTEKLFF. CDR3 DNA sequence: TGTGCCAGCAGTGAGGGAAGGGGTACTGAAAAACTGTTTTTT. Based on the CDR3 plus reference TRBV2 and TRBJ1-4, the full variable domain is EPEVTQTPSHQVTQMGQEVILRCVPISNHLYFYWYRQILGQKVEFLVSFYNNEISEKSEIFDDQFSVERPDGSNFTLKIRSTKLEDSAMYFCASSEGRGTEKLFFGSGTQLSVL.

There are a few counts of this clonotype. The chain recombines TRBV2 with TRBJ1-2; D is possibly TRBD1 (5 bases). Trimming removed 7 bases from V and 5 bases from J, with 11 bases in between. This CDR3 contains 12 residues. In germline, CDR1 is SNHLY, CDR2 FYNNEI. This chain's CDR3 is CASKTETYGYTF. DNA of the CDR3: TGTGCCAGCAAGACAGAGACTTATGGCTACACCTTC.

V is TRBV6-5 and J is TRBJ2-2, with 9 positions matching TRBD2. Trimming removed 2 bases from V and 6 bases from J; junction bases left unmatched: 7. CDR1 MNHEY and CDR2 SVGAGI come from the germline V gene. This CDR3 spans 16 amino acids. CDR3 in amino acids: CASSYRSSGGSGELFF. DNA of the CDR3: TGTGCCAGCAGTTACCGGTCCAGCGGGGGGTCCGGGGAGCTGTTTTTT.